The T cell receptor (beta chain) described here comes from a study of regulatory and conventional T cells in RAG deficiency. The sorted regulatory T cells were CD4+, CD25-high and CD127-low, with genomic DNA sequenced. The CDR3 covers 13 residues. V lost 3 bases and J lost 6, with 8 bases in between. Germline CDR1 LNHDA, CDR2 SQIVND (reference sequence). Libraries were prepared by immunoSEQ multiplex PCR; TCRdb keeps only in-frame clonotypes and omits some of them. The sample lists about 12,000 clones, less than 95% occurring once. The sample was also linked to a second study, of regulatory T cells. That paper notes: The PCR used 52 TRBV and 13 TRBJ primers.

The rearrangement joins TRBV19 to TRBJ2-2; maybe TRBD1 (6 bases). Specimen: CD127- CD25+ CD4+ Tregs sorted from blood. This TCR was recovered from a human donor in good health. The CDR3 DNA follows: TGTGCCAGTAGTATGAACAGGGCCGGGGAGCTGTTTTTT. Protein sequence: CASSMNRAGELFF.